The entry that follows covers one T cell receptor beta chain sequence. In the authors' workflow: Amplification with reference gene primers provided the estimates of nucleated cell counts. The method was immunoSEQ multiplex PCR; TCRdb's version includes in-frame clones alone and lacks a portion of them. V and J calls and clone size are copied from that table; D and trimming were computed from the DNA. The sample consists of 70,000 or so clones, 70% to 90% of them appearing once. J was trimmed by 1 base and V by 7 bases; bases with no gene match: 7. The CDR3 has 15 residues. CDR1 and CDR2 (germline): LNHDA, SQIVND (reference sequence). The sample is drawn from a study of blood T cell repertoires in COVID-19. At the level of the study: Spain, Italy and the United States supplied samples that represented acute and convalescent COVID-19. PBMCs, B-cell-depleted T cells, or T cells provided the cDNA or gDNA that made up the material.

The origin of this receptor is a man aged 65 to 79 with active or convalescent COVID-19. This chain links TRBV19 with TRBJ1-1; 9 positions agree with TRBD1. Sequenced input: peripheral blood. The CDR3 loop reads CASKVWGQGNTEAFF. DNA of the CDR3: TGTGCCAGTAAGGTTTGGGGACAGGGGAACACTGAAGCTTTCTTT.